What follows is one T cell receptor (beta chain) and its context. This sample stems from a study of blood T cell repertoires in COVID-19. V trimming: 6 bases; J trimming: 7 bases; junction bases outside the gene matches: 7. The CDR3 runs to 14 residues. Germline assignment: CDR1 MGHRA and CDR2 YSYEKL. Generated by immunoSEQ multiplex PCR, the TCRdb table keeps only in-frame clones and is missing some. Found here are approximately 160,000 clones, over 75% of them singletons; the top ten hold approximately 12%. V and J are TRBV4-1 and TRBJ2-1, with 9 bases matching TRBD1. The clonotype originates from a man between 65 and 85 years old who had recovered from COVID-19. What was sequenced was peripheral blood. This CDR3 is CASSRLGTGNEQFF. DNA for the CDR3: TGCGCCAGCAGTCGGTTGGGGACAGGGAATGAGCAGTTCTTC.